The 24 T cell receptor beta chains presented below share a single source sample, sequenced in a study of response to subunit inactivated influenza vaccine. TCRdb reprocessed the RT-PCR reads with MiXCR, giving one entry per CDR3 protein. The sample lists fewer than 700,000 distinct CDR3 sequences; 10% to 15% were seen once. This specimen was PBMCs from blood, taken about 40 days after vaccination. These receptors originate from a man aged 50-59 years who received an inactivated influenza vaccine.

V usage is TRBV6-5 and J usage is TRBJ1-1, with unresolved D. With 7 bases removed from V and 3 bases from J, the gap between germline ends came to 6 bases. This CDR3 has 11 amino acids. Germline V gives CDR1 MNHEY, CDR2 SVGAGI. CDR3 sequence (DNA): TGTGCCAGCAATGGTTACACTGAAGCTTTCTTT. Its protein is CASNGYTEAFF.

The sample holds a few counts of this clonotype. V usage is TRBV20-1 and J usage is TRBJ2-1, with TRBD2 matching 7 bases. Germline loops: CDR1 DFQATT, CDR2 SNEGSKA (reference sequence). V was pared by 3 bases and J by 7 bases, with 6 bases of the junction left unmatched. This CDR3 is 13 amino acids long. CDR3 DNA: TGCAGTGCTAGGGGGGGGTTGTGGAATGAGCAGTTCTTC. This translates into CSARGGLWNEQFF.

In DNA form, the CDR3 reads TGCAGTGCTCCGGTAATCGCGGGGCGGACAGATACGCAGTATTTT. Residues: CSAPVIAGRTDTQYF. This chain links TRBV20-1 with TRBJ2-3; D is perhaps TRBD2 (6 bases). V was pared by 5 bases and J by 3 bases, with 18 bases between. Germline loops: CDR1 DFQATT, CDR2 SNEGSKA (reference sequence). The CDR3 is made up of 15 amino acids.

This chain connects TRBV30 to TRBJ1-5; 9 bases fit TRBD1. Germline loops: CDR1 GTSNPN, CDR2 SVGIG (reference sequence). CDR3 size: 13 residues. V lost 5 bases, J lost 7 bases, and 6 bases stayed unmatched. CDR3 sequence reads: CAWGGQGRQPQHF. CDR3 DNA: TGTGCCTGGGGGGGACAGGGCCGGCAGCCCCAGCATTTT.

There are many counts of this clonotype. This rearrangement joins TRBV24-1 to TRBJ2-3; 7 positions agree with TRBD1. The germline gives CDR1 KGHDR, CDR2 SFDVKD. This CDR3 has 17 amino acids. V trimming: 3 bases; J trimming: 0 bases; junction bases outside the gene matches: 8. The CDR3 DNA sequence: TGTGCCACCAGTGATCCTGGGGACAGATCTAGCACAGATACGCAGTATTTT. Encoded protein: CATSDPGDRSSTDTQYF.

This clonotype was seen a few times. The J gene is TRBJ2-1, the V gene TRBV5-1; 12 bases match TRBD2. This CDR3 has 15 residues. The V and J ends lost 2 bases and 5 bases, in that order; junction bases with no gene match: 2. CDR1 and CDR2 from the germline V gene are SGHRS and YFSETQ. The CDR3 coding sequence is TGCGCCAGCAGCTTCCGGACTAGCGGGAACAATGAGCAGTTCTTC. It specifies CASSFRTSGNNEQFF.

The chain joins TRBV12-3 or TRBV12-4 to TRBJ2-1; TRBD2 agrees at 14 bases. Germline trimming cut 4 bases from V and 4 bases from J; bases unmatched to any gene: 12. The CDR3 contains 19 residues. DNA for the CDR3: TGTGCCAGCAGTTCTCCGGGACTAGCGGGAGTCAGTCCTTACAATGAGCAGTTCTTC. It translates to CASSSPGLAGVSPYNEQFF.

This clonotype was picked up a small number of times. The CDR3 coding sequence is TGTGCCAGCATCACCCCTGGGGGGAGCGCCGTCCAATCTAGCAATCAGCCCCAGCATTTT. This gives the protein CASITPGGSAVQSSNQPQHF. This rearrangement joins TRBV9 to TRBJ1-5; D might be TRBD1 (5 bases). Per the germline V gene, CDR1 is SGDLS and CDR2 is YYNGEE. V was trimmed by 6 bases and J by 0 bases, leaving 28 bases between them. This CDR3 region has 20 residues.

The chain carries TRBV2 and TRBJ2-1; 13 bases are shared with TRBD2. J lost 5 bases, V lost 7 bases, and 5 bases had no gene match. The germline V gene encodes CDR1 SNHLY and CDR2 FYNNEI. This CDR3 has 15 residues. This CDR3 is CASNSLAGGNNEQFF. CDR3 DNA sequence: TGTGCCAGCAACTCACTAGCGGGGGGGAACAATGAGCAGTTCTTC.

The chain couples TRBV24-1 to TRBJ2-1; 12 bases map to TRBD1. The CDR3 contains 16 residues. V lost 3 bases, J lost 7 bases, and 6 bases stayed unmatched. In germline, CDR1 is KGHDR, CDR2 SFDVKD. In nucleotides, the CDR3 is TGTGCCACCAGTGATCGGGGACAGGGGGCTTTGAATGAGCAGTTCTTC. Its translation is CATSDRGQGALNEQFF.

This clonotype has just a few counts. This CDR3 reads CSVEAGPYEQYF. CDR3 sequence (DNA): TGCAGCGTTGAGGCAGGGCCCTACGAGCAGTACTTC. The chain recombines TRBV29-1 with TRBJ2-7; a weak D match, TRBD1 (5 bases). The germline CDR1 and CDR2 sequences are SQVTM and ANQGSEA. Trimming left V 3 bases short and J 2 bases short, with 8 bases between. The CDR3 runs to 12 residues.

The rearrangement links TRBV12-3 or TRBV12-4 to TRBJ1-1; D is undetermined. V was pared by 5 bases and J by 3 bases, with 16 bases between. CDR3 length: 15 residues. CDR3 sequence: CASSLGLGGHTEAFF. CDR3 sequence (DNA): TGTGCCAGCAGTCTCGGACTAGGTGGGCACACTGAAGCTTTCTTT.

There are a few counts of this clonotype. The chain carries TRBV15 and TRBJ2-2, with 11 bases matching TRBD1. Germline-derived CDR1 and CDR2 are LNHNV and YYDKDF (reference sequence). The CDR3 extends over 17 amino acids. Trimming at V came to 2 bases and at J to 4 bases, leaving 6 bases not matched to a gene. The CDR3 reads CATSRSRDRGTTGELFF. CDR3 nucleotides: TGTGCCACCAGCAGAAGCAGGGACAGGGGGACCACCGGGGAGCTGTTTTTT.

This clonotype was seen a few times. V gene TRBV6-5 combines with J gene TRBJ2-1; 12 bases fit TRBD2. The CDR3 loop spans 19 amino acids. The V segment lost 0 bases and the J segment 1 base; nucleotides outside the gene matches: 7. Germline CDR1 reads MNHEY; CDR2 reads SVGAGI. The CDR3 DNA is TGTGCCAGCAGTTACTCCCCCGGACTAGCGGGGCCGTCCTACAATGAGCAGTTCTTC. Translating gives CASSYSPGLAGPSYNEQFF.

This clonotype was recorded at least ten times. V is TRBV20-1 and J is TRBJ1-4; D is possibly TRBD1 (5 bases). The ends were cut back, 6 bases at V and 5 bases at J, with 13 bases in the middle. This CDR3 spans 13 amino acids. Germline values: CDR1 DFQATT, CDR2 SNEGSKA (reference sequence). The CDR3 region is CSAPRGGNEKLFF. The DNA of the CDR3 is TGCAGTGCCCCACGGGGGGGGAATGAAAAACTGTTTTTT.

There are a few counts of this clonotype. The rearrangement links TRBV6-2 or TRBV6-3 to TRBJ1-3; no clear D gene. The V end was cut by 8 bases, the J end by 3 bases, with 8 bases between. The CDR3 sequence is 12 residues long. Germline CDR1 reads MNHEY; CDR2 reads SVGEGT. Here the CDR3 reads CASDQNGNTIYF. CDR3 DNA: TGTGCCAGCGACCAGAATGGAAACACCATATATTTT.

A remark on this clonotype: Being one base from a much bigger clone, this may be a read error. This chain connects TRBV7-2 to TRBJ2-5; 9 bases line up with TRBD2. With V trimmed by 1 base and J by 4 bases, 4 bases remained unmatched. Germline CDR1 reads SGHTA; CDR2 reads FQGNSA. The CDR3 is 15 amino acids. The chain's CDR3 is CASSLVAGGGETQYF. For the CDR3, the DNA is TGTGCCAGCAGCTTAGTCGCGGGGGGGGGAGAGACCCAGTACTTC.

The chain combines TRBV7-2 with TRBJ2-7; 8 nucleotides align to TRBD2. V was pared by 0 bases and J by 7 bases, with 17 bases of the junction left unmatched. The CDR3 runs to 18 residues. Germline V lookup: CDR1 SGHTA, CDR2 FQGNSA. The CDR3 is CASSLAVLAESGLGEQYF. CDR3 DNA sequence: TGTGCCAGCAGCTTAGCTGTACTAGCGGAATCAGGCCTGGGGGAGCAGTACTTC.

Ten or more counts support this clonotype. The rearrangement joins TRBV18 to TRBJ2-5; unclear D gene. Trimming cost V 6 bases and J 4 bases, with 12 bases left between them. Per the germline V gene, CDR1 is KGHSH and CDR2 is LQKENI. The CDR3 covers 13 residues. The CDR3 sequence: CASSHIPSETQYF. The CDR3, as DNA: TGTGCCAGCTCTCACATTCCCTCAGAGACCCAGTACTTC.

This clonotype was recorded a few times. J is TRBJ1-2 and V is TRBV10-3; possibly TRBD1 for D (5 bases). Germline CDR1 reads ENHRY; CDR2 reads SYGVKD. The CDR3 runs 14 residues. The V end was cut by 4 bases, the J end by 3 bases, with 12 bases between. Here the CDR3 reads CAISGQGPDYGYTF. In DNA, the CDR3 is TGTGCCATCAGTGGGCAGGGTCCAGACTATGGCTACACCTTC.

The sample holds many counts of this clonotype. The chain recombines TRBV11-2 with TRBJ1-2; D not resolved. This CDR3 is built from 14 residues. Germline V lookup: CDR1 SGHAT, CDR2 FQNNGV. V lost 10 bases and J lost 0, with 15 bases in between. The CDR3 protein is CATKRAFTNYGYTF. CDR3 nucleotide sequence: TGTGCCACCAAAAGGGCGTTTACTAACTATGGCTACACCTTC. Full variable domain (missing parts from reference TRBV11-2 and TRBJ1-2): EAGVAQSPRYKIIEKRQSVAFWCNPISGHATLYWYQQILGQGPKLLIQFQNNGVVDDSQLPKDRFSAERLKGVDSTLKIQPAKLEDSAVYLCATKRAFTNYGYTFGSGTRLTVV.

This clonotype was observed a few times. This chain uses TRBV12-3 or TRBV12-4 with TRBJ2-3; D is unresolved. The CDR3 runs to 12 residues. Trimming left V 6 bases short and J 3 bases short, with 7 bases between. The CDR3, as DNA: TGTGCCAGCAGGGGGTTGACAGATACGCAGTATTTT. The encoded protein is CASRGLTDTQYF.

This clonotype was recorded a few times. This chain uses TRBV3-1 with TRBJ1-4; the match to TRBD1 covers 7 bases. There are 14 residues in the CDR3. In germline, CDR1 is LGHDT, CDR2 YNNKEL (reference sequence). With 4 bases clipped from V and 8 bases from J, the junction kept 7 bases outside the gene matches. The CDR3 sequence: CASSPTGRREKLFF. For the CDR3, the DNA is TGTGCCAGCAGCCCGACAGGGAGGAGGGAAAAACTGTTTTTT.

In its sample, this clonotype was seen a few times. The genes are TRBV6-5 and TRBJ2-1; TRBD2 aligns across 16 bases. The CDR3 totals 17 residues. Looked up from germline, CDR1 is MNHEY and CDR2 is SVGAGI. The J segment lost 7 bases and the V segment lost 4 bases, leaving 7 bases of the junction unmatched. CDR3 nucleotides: TGTGCCAGCAGTTTGATCGGGACTAGCGGGAGGGCGAATGAGCAGTTCTTC. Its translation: CASSLIGTSGRANEQFF.